This section outlines one TCR beta chain sequence together with its context. The data derive from a study of shared clonotypes between healthy human individuals. Germline V gives CDR1 SNHLY, CDR2 FYNNEI. Trimming cost V 6 bases and J 7 bases; bases outside gene matches: 13. The CDR3 sequence is 15 residues long. The method was immunoSEQ multiplex PCR; TCRdb's version includes in-frame clones alone and lacks a portion of them. Of about 730,000 clones listed, approximately 72% are singletons. The receptor comes from a woman in her twenties or thirties in good health. Material for sequencing was memory CD4+ T cells sorted from blood. Noted subset: CD45RA-negative fraction. The chain employs TRBV2 and TRBJ1-1; 8 bases agree with TRBD1. The CDR3 protein is CASSLTGDHLSEAFF. CDR3 DNA: TGTGCCAGCAGCCTGACAGGGGACCATTTGAGTGAAGCTTTCTTT.